A single sample is the source of the 5 T cell receptor beta chains below, sequenced in a study of blood T cell repertoires in COVID-19. Sequencing used immunoSEQ multiplex PCR; TCRdb keeps in-frame clones, though not all of them. The profile shows about 34,000 clones, 80% of them singletons. Sequenced sample: peripheral blood. These receptors were obtained from a woman aged 70 to 79 with acute or convalescent COVID-19.

The chain couples TRBV6-5 to TRBJ2-7; the D is unclear. Germline V gives CDR1 MNHEY, CDR2 SVGAGI. This CDR3 has 13 amino acids. V lost 7 bases to trimming and J lost 4 bases, with 14 bases between them. DNA for the CDR3: TGTGCCAGCACCCCCTCCCCGGTATACGAGCAGTACTTC. Its translation: CASTPSPVYEQYF.

The V and J genes are TRBV19 and TRBJ1-4; 8 positions agree with TRBD1. The germline V gene has CDR1 LNHDA and CDR2 SQIVND (reference sequence). This CDR3 spans 15 amino acids. After removal of 4 bases from V and 7 bases from J, the junction contained 8 bases not matched to a gene. Here the CDR3 reads CASSTRTGTGEKLFF. The DNA of the CDR3 is TGTGCCAGTAGTACCCGGACAGGGACTGGTGAAAAACTGTTTTTT.

The V call is TRBV2, the J call TRBJ2-5, with a possible D match to TRBD1 (5 bases). This CDR3 has 14 amino acids. Deletions cut 2 bases from V and 4 bases from J, with 11 bases between. Germline V gene sequence: CDR1 SNHLY, CDR2 FYNNEI. The CDR3 DNA reads as TGTGCCAGCAGTGAATGGCCCCAGGGAGAGACCCAGTACTTC. Protein product: CASSEWPQGETQYF.

The chain employs TRBV6-6 and TRBJ1-1; no clear D. This CDR3 has 14 amino acids. Germline assignment: CDR1 MNHNY and CDR2 SVGAGI (reference sequence). V lost 1 base, J lost 0 bases, and 6 bases lay in between. The CDR3 nucleotides read TGTGCCAGCAGTTACTGGCTCATGAACACTGAAGCTTTCTTT. It is translated as CASSYWLMNTEAFF.

This clone was recorded a few times. The J gene is TRBJ1-4, the V gene TRBV2; a possible D gene is TRBD1 (6 bases). The CDR3 spans 14 residues. Trimming took 10 bases from V and 0 from J, leaving 12 bases between them. Germline CDR1 is SNHLY and CDR2 is FYNNEI. The CDR3 protein is CATTRDTTNEKLFF. In DNA, the CDR3 is TGTGCCACCACACGGGACACAACTAATGAAAAACTGTTTTTT.